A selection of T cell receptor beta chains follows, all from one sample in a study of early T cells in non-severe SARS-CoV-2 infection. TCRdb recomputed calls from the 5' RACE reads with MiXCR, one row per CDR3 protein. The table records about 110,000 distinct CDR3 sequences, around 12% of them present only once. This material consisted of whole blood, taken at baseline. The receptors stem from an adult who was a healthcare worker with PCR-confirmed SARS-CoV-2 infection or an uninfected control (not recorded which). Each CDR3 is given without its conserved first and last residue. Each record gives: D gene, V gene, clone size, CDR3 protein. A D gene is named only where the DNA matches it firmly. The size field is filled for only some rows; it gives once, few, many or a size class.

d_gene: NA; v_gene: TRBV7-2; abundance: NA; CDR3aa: ASSLVGRDHSPLH
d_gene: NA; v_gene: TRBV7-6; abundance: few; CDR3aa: ASSITQEQF
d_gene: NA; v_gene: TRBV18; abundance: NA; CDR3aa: ASSPPNYEQY
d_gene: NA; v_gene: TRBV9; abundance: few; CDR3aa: ASSPDPTYEQY
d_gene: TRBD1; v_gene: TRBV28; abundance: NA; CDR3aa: ASSLPRTGRNQPQH
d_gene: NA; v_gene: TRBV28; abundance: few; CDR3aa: ASSKGGLSTDTQY
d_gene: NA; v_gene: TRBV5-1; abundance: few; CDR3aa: ASSLGQNSYEQY
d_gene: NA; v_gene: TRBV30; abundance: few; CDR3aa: AWSVIVGHYEQY
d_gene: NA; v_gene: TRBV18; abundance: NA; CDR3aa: ASSPGSSDTEAF
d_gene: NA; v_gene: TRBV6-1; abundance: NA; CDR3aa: ASSEANYGYT
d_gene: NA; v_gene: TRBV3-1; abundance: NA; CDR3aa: ASSRAENIQY